These T cell receptor beta chains were read from a single sample in a study of cytomegalovirus exposure and HLA in healthy donors. Clones were read by immunoSEQ multiplex PCR, and TCRdb kept only the in-frame ones, dropping some. The sample yields about 220,000 clones, 85% to 95% seen once. Material for sequencing was PBMCs. The receptor set was obtained from a woman aged 18-29 years in good health and CMV-seronegative. Both conserved end residues are part of each CDR3. A D gene is named only where the DNA matches it firmly. Clone size is stated in some rows and not others, as once, few, many or a class when expanded.

cdr3_aa	cdr3_nt	clone_size	d_call	v_call	j_call
CASSDGTSGAREQYF	TGTGCCAGCAGTGACGGGACTAGCGGGGCGCGAGAGCAGTACTTC	.	TRBD2	TRBV27	TRBJ2-7
CASSISGTRKFRSYEQYF	TGTGCCAGTAGTATATCCGGGACTAGAAAGTTCAGGTCCTACGAGCAGTACTTC	.	TRBD2	TRBV19	TRBJ2-7
CASSLDRTGRNTEAFF	TGTGCCAGCAGCTTGGACCGGACAGGCCGGAACACTGAAGCTTTCTTT	once	TRBD1	TRBV5-4	TRBJ1-1
CASSPTEFPPEAFF	TGTGCCAGCAGCCCAACAGAATTCCCCCCTGAAGCTTTCTTT	.	.	TRBV28	TRBJ1-1
CASSLSGLAGGFSYNEQFF	TGCGCCAGCAGCCTATCGGGACTAGCGGGAGGATTCTCCTACAATGAGCAGTTCTTC	medium-sized	TRBD2	TRBV4-1	TRBJ2-1
CSAEDRSTRETEAFF	TGCAGCGCGGAGGACCGGTCAACTCGGGAGACTGAAGCTTTCTTT	.	.	TRBV29-1	TRBJ1-1
CASSYGQGSYNEQFF	TGTGCCAGCAGCTACGGACAGGGGTCCTACAATGAGCAGTTCTTC	.	TRBD1	TRBV5-5	TRBJ2-1
CASSSKRESSYNEQFF	TGTGCCAGCAGCTCAAAGCGGGAGTCTTCCTACAATGAGCAGTTCTTC	.	TRBD2	TRBV13	TRBJ2-1
CASSRRGPGLISYNEQFF	TGTGCCAGCAGCCGTCGGGGTCCGGGACTTATCTCCTACAATGAGCAGTTCTTC	.	.	TRBV4-2	TRBJ2-1
CASSLGLAGGAETQYF	TGTGCCAGCAGCTTAGGGCTAGCGGGAGGAGCAGAGACCCAGTACTTC	once	TRBD2	TRBV7-7	TRBJ2-5
CAISRQGSQPQHF	TGTGCCATCAGTAGACAGGGTAGCCAGCCCCAGCATTTT	.	TRBD1	TRBV10-3	TRBJ1-5
CATTSTLSREGRQETQYF	TGTGCCACCACTTCTACCCTCAGCCGGGAGGGCCGGCAAGAGACCCAGTACTTC	.	TRBD2	TRBV15	TRBJ2-5
CAIGLPRSSYNEQFF	TGTGCCATCGGACTGCCCCGTAGCTCCTACAATGAGCAGTTCTTC	.	.	TRBV10-3	TRBJ2-1
CASSTPSGSTDTQYF	TGTGCCAGTAGTACCCCTAGCGGGAGCACAGATACGCAGTATTTT	.	TRBD2	TRBV19	TRBJ2-3
CAWAAGVLDSPLHF	TGTGCCTGGGCCGCGGGGGTACTGGATTCACCCCTCCACTTT	once	.	TRBV30	TRBJ1-6
CASSLDPTGAGNTIYF	TGTGCCAGCAGCTTAGACCCGACAGGAGCTGGAAACACCATATATTTT	.	.	TRBV11-2	TRBJ1-3
CASSVVEGAATDTQYF	TGTGCCAGCAGCGTAGTGGAGGGGGCGGCCACAGATACGCAGTATTTT	.	.	TRBV9	TRBJ2-3
CASSQTSEGVNEQFF	TGTGCCAGCAGTCAGACTTCCGAGGGAGTTAATGAGCAGTTCTTC	many	.	TRBV6-5	TRBJ2-1
CASSLEGTGEGEQYF	TGTGCCAGCAGCTTAGAAGGGACAGGGGAGGGCGAGCAGTACTTC	.	TRBD1	TRBV7-9	TRBJ2-7
CASSPPGLAVNEQFF	TGTGCCAGCAGCCCACCGGGACTAGCGGTCAATGAGCAGTTCTTC	.	TRBD2	TRBV6-5	TRBJ2-1
CASSLRDRGNDEQFF	TGTGCCAGCAGCTTACGGGACAGGGGTAACGATGAGCAGTTCTTC	.	TRBD1	TRBV7-3	TRBJ2-1
CASSYTWRQGFHEQYF	TGTGCCAGCAGTTATACTTGGCGGCAGGGCTTCCACGAGCAGTACTTC	once	.	TRBV27	TRBJ2-7
CASSLFTAGGRDEQFF	TGTGCCAGCAGCTTATTTACGGCGGGAGGGAGGGATGAGCAGTTCTTC	.	TRBD2	TRBV7-7	TRBJ2-1
CASSPGGLGANVLTF	TGTGCCAGCAGCCCGGGGGGGCTCGGGGCCAACGTCCTGACTTTC	once	TRBD2	TRBV11-3	TRBJ2-6
CASSLTGENYGYTF	TGTGCCAGCAGTTTGACAGGGGAGAACTATGGCTACACCTTC	.	TRBD1	TRBV27	TRBJ1-2
CASSRTGSQRETQYF	TGTGCCAGCAGCCGGACAGGGAGTCAGCGAGAGACCCAGTACTTC	.	TRBD1	TRBV7-3	TRBJ2-5
CAWSAARGNEKLFF	TGTGCCTGGAGTGCGGCACGGGGGAATGAAAAACTGTTTTTT	.	.	TRBV30	TRBJ1-4
CASRDSGTGGHEQFF	TGTGCCAGCAGGGATTCCGGGACAGGGGGCCATGAGCAGTTCTTC	.	TRBD1	TRBV27	TRBJ2-1